Listed below are T cell receptor beta chains from one sample, sequenced in a study of T cells in Graves' hyperthyroidism and ophthalmopathy. In TCRdb, the multiplex PCR reads were re-called with MiXCR into one record per CDR3 protein. The sample yields some 620,000 distinct CDR3 sequences, 15% to 20% seen once. Sequences were obtained from blood. These receptors originate from a woman younger than 45 with Graves' hyperthyroidism. Both conserved end residues are trimmed from each CDR3. Not every row has a clone size; where given, it reads once, few, many or a size class.

j_gene	v_gene	len	abundance	CDR3aa
TRBJ2-2	TRBV7-2	12	few	ASSLLGATGELF
TRBJ2-2	TRBV2	12	few	ARGRDSNTGELF
TRBJ2-2	TRBV13	11	-	ASSSRLAGELF
TRBJ2-7	TRBV11-2	12	many	ASSLGGFSYEQY
TRBJ2-5	TRBV11-2	14	-	ASSLEGVGMDETQY
TRBJ2-7	TRBV20-1	12	-	SAGITQPPYEQY
TRBJ1-1	TRBV2	12	many	ASNYRGRLTEAF
TRBJ2-5	TRBV29-1	11	few	SGTGGSQETQY
TRBJ1-1	TRBV5-5	13	-	ASSLQSRLNTEAF
TRBJ2-2	TRBV28	12	many	ASTGRANTGELF
TRBJ2-1	TRBV19	14	-	ASSTTSGGRYTEQF